This T cell receptor beta chain was recorded in a study of blood T cell repertoires in COVID-19. As originally analysed: Amplified reference gene primers provided the basis for estimating nucleated cell counts. Profiled with immunoSEQ multiplex PCR; TCRdb holds only in-frame clones, not every one. Clone size and V and J calls were adopted from that table, with D and trimming inferred from the DNA. The sample records under 100,000 clones, around four fifths being singletons. The TCR comes from a woman in her sixties with acute or convalescent COVID-19. Specimen: peripheral blood.

CDR3 DNA: TGTGCCAGCAGCCTGTGGTCCGGGAGCGGTGGAGATACGCAGTATTTT. Translated, it gives CASSLWSGSGGDTQYF. The chain employs TRBV3-1 (or the pseudogene TRBV3-2) and TRBJ2-3; D is perhaps TRBD2 (6 bases). Trimming removed 4 bases from V and 5 bases from J, with 19 bases in between. The CDR3 totals 16 residues. Germline V gene data show CDR1 as LGHDT and CDR2 as YNNKEL (reference sequence).